This T cell receptor beta chain was captured by sequencing in a study of response to subunit inactivated influenza vaccine. Findings of the study overall: The authors suggested that few new T cells are recruited per seasonal influenza vaccination.

Each CDR3 protein is one row after TCRdb ran MiXCR on the RT-PCR reads. The sample has hundreds of thousands of distinct CDR3 sequences; approximately 17% are singletons. This CDR3 has 15 amino acids. The V gene lost 3 bases and the J gene lost 0 bases, with 11 bases spanning the gap. CDR1 and CDR2 from the germline V gene are GTSNPN and SVGIG (reference sequence). This clonotype was counted a few times. Its cognate antigen is unknown. The rearrangement links TRBV30 to TRBJ2-2; perhaps TRBD2 as D (6 bases). This TCR came from a man in his forties or fifties who received an inactivated influenza vaccine. Here the sequenced sample was PBMCs from blood, taken 4 to 6 days after vaccination. CDR3 sequence reads: CAWSRGGSNTGELFF. In DNA, the CDR3 is TGTGCCTGGAGCCGAGGAGGGTCGAACACCGGGGAGCTGTTTTTT.